These T cell receptor beta chains were read from a single sample in a study of T cell responses to AZD1222 COVID-19 vaccine. The repertoire was sequenced with immunoSEQ multiplex PCR; TCRdb's copy has only in-frame clones and lacks some. The top ten clones hold about 3% of a sample with about 170,000 clones, around 87% of them seen once. The specimen was peripheral blood, collected on day 0 of AZD1222 vaccination. The receptors stem from an adult in good health. CDR3s include the opening cysteine and the closing phenylalanine or tryptophan. Fields, in order: clone size, D gene, V gene, J gene, CDR3 DNA, CDR3 protein. A D gene is named only where the DNA matches it firmly. A clone size is listed for some rows: how often the clone was seen (once, few, many), or a class if it is expanded.

>once|.|TRBV5-1|TRBJ2-1
TGCGCCAGCAGCTTGTCGACAGTTTACAATGAGCAGTTCTTC
CASSLSTVYNEQFF
>.|.|TRBV19|TRBJ2-7
TGTGCCAGTAGTATCAACAGGGACTACGAGCAGTACTTC
CASSINRDYEQYF
>.|TRBD1|TRBV4-2|TRBJ2-7
TGTGCCAGCAGCCAAAATACCGGGACAGGGAGGGAGCAGTACTTC
CASSQNTGTGREQYF
>.|.|TRBV5-6|TRBJ2-7
TGTGCCAGCAGCTTAATCTACGAGCAGTACTTC
CASSLIYEQYF
>few|.|TRBV9|TRBJ2-6
TGTGCCAGCAGCCCTACCCAGGGCTCTGGGGCCAACGTCCTGACTTTC
CASSPTQGSGANVLTF
>.|TRBD1|TRBV14|TRBJ2-7
TGTGCCAGCAGCCAACGTCGGAGCACAGGGGCCTCCTACGAGCAGTACTTC
CASSQRRSTGASYEQYF
>.|.|TRBV5-4|TRBJ1-3
TGTGCCAGCAGCCTGGACCGTGGAAACACCATATATTTT
CASSLDRGNTIYF
>.|.|TRBV5-4|TRBJ2-6
TGTGCCAGCGCTCCCGCCGGCGAATATGGGGCCAACGTCCTGACTTTC
CASAPAGEYGANVLTF
>.|.|TRBV28|TRBJ1-1
TGTGCCAGCAGTTCGGGACACTTGAACACTGAAGCTTTCTTT
CASSSGHLNTEAFF
>.|.|TRBV28|TRBJ1-4
.
CASSFFGQSNEKLFF
>.|.|TRBV6-5|TRBJ2-7
TGTGCCAGCAGTTACTCGGGGGCTGCCTACGAGCAGTACTTC
CASSYSGAAYEQYF
>.|.|TRBV20-1|TRBJ2-7
TGCAGTGCTAGAGATAGGGCCGAGCAGTACTTC
CSARDRAEQYF
>once|.|TRBV5-7|TRBJ2-2
TGTGCCAGCAGCTCGGGACCGGGACTCCAGCCTTACACCGGGGAGCTGTTTTTT
CASSSGPGLQPYTGELFF
>.|TRBD2|TRBV25-1|TRBJ2-7
TGTGCCAGCAGTGAGGCGGGAGGGGTCTACGAGCAGTACTTC
CASSEAGGVYEQYF
>once|.|TRBV30|TRBJ2-2
TGTGCCTGGAGTGGGGGGGCAAGCACCGGGGAGCTGTTTTTT
CAWSGGASTGELFF
>.|.|TRBV7-8|TRBJ1-2
TGTGCCAGCAGCCCCCCCTACATCCCTAACTATGGCTACACCTTC
CASSPPYIPNYGYTF
>.|TRBD2|TRBV5-8|TRBJ2-1
TGTGCCAGCAATTCGGGGACTAGGTATAATGAGCAGTTCTTC
CASNSGTRYNEQFF
>.|TRBD1|TRBV2|TRBJ1-3
TGTGCCAGCCTATACGCGGGACAGTACTCTGGAAACACCATATATTTT
CASLYAGQYSGNTIYF
>.|TRBD1|TRBV11-2|TRBJ1-4
TGTGCCAGCAGCTTCGAGGACAGGGCAAATGAAAAACTGTTTTTT
CASSFEDRANEKLFF
>.|.|TRBV27|TRBJ1-1
TGTGCCAGCAGTCCCCGTTTTGGGTTCCACACTGAAGCTTTCTTT
CASSPRFGFHTEAFF
>.|.|TRBV19|TRBJ2-7
TGTGCCAGTAGTCGAGGGGGTACCTACGAGCAGTACTTC
CASSRGGTYEQYF
>.|.|TRBV5-1|TRBJ2-3
TGCGCCAGCAGCCTCGAATACAGCACAGATACGCAGTATTTT
CASSLEYSTDTQYF
>.|.|TRBV7-2|TRBJ1-2
TGTGCCAGCAGCTTAGGAGGAACTGTAGGGGGCTATGGCTACACCTTC
CASSLGGTVGGYGYTF
>.|.|TRBV5-6|TRBJ1-1
TGTGCCAGCAGCCTTGTTGGGGGGGGACAACCCGGCACTGAAGCTTTCTTT
CASSLVGGGQPGTEAFF
>.|TRBD2|TRBV7-2|TRBJ2-7
TGTGCCAGCAGCTCTCGGACTAGCGGGAGGGAAGAGCAGTACTTC
CASSSRTSGREEQYF
>.|TRBD1|TRBV10-1|TRBJ1-1
TGCGCCAGCAGTGACCCCAGGGGGTCTGACACTGAAGCTTTCTTT
CASSDPRGSDTEAFF
>.|TRBD1|TRBV4-1|TRBJ1-1
TGCGCCAGCAGCCAAGAGGGCAGGGGGACTGAAGCTTTCTTT
CASSQEGRGTEAFF
>.|.|TRBV6-5|TRBJ2-2
TGTGCCAGCAGTTACATTGGCACCGGGGAGCTGTTTTTT
CASSYIGTGELFF
>.|.|TRBV9|TRBJ2-2
TGTGCCAGCAGCGTAGCCCAGGGGTTGAACACCGGGGAGCTGTTTTTT
CASSVAQGLNTGELFF